This passage covers 4 T cell receptor beta chains from one sample sequenced in a study of blood T cell repertoires in COVID-19. Method: immunoSEQ multiplex PCR; TCRdb's copy keeps in-frame clones and lacks some. This table has some 250,000 clones, approximately 86% appearing once. Sequenced material: peripheral blood. These receptors came from a woman aged 60-70 years with COVID-19, enrolled during active disease.

For the CDR3, the DNA is TGTGCCAGCAGCCGTCGGACAGGGGAGGAGGAGGACACTGAAGCTTTCTTT. This gives the protein CASSRRTGEEEDTEAFF. J is TRBJ1-1 and V is TRBV5-5, with 9 bases matching TRBD1. J gave up 3 bases and V 4 bases, and 13 bases lay outside the gene matches. The CDR3 runs to 17 residues. Germline lookup yields CDR1 SGHKS and CDR2 YYEKEE (reference sequence).

The rearrangement links TRBV7-6 to TRBJ2-5; D not certain. V lost 5 bases and J 2 bases, leaving 12 bases between the germline ends. Germline V gene lookup returns CDR1 SGHVS and CDR2 FNYEAQ. The CDR3 consists of 14 residues. The chain's CDR3 is CASSPAGLQETQYF. CDR3 in DNA: TGTGCCAGCAGCCCCGCAGGTCTTCAAGAGACCCAGTACTTC.

The V gene is TRBV7-2, the J gene TRBJ2-2, with 11 nucleotides matching TRBD2. Trimming cost V 1 base and J 5 bases; bases outside gene matches: 3. Germline V gene lookup returns CDR1 SGHTA and CDR2 FQGNSA. This CDR3 has 16 amino acids. Here the CDR3 reads CASSLVAGGATGELFF. CDR3 in DNA: TGTGCCAGCAGCTTAGTAGCGGGAGGGGCAACCGGGGAGCTGTTTTTT.

This chain uses TRBV28 with TRBJ2-7, with 7 positions matching TRBD2. Germline V lookup: CDR1 MDHEN, CDR2 SYDVKM. V lost 7 bases and J lost 9; bases outside the gene matches: 18. The CDR3 extends over 15 amino acids. The CDR3 DNA reads TGTGCCAGCACCGACCCCGGGGGAACTAGCGCCCTGCAGTACTTC. Translation: CASTDPGGTSALQYF.